These 26 T cell receptor beta chains share one sample of origin, sequenced in a study of blood T cell repertoires in COVID-19. Clones were read by immunoSEQ multiplex PCR, and TCRdb kept only the in-frame ones, dropping some. The sample includes 270,000 or so clones, 85% to 90% of them seen just once. Source material: peripheral blood. The receptors were sampled from a human donor in a cohort sampled during active COVID-19.

This chain links TRBV5-1 with TRBJ2-5; the D gene is possibly TRBD1 (6 bases). The V end was cut by 4 bases, the J end by 5 bases, with 15 bases between. Germline values: CDR1 SGHRS, CDR2 YFSETQ. The CDR3 is 14 residues long. CDR3 nucleotides: TGCGCCAGCAGCGGGGACATCAGGACGGAGACCCAGTACTTC. Encoded protein: CASSGDIRTETQYF.

A single count supports this clone. The V and J genes are TRBV30 and TRBJ2-2, with D maybe TRBD2 (5 bases). The CDR3 length is 15 residues. Germline assignment: CDR1 GTSNPN and CDR2 SVGIG (reference sequence). Deletions cut 6 bases from V and 6 bases from J, with 20 bases between. In DNA form, the CDR3 reads TGTGCCTGTCCCTCCGGGGAAATTAGGGCCGGGGAGCTGTTTTTT. It codes for CACPSGEIRAGELFF.

The rearrangement uses TRBV19 and TRBJ2-3; 9 bases align to TRBD1. The CDR3 covers 16 residues. Germline-derived CDR1 and CDR2 are LNHDA and SQIVND (reference sequence). Losses at the gene ends were 4 bases for V and 5 bases for J; bases not matched to a gene: 10. CDR3 amino acids: CASSKGRTGAGDTQYF. CDR3 nucleotide sequence: TGTGCCAGTAGTAAGGGGAGGACAGGGGCAGGAGATACGCAGTATTTT.

The table lists this clone with a few counts. The CDR3 bases are TGTGCCAGTAGTATAGGGACAGACCCACACAATGAGCAGTTCTTC. This translates into CASSIGTDPHNEQFF. J is TRBJ2-1 and V is TRBV19, with a tentative D call TRBD1 (6 bases). Trimming stripped 1 base from V and 5 bases from J, with 12 bases between. The CDR3 extends over 15 amino acids. Germline-derived CDR1 and CDR2 are LNHDA and SQIVND (reference sequence).

This rearrangement joins TRBV12-3 or TRBV12-4 to TRBJ2-1, with D hard to call. V was cut by 3 bases and J by 4 bases, with 7 bases left in between. This CDR3 comprises 13 residues. CDR3 DNA sequence: TGTGCCAGCAGTTTGGTACAGTACAATGAGCAGTTCTTC. It encodes CASSLVQYNEQFF.

CDR3: CSASLRGVQETQYF. The CDR3 coding sequence is TGCAGTGCTAGTTTACGGGGGGTGCAAGAGACCCAGTACTTC. This sequence joins TRBV20-1 and TRBJ2-5; 7 positions agree with TRBD2. V shed 3 bases, J shed 2 bases, and the junction held 6 bases outside the gene matches. The CDR3 covers 14 residues. Germline CDR1 reads DFQATT; CDR2 reads SNEGSKA (reference sequence).

The V gene is TRBV15, the J gene TRBJ2-7, with 9 bases fitting TRBD1. V trimming: 8 bases; J trimming: 6 bases; junction bases outside the gene matches: 11. CDR1 and CDR2 from the germline V gene are LNHNV and YYDKDF (reference sequence). The CDR3 has 14 residues. CDR3 sequence: CATRAPGQGSEQYF. The DNA of the CDR3 is TGTGCCACCCGAGCACCGGGACAGGGATCCGAGCAGTACTTC. Looking up the rest from reference TRBV15 and TRBJ2-7 gives the full variable domain: DAMVIQNPRYQVTQFGKPVTLSCSQTLNHNVMYWYQQKSSQAPKLLFHYYDKDFNNEADTPDNFQSRRPNTSFCFLDIRSPGLGDTAMYLCATRAPGQGSEQYFGPGTRLTVT.

The CDR3 nucleotides are TGTGCCAGCAGCCTTTACGGGACAGACAACAATGAGCAGTTCTTC. Amino acid sequence: CASSLYGTDNNEQFF. The rearrangement uses TRBV11-2 and TRBJ2-1, with TRBD1 matching 7 bases. Germline trimming cut 5 bases from V and 5 bases from J; bases unmatched to any gene: 9. Germline V CDR1 and CDR2: SGHAT, FQNNGV. The CDR3 totals 15 residues.

The chain carries TRBV7-2 and TRBJ2-2; D is uncertain. Trimming shortened V by 2 bases and J by 4 bases, and 14 bases separated the two germline ends. The germline gives CDR1 SGHTA, CDR2 FQGNSA. The CDR3 is 16 residues long. The CDR3 here is CASSLRVISGTGELFF. The DNA for the CDR3 is TGTGCCAGCAGCTTACGAGTTATTTCAGGCACCGGGGAGCTGTTTTTT. Using reference TRBV7-2 and TRBJ2-2 for the parts outside the CDR3, the full variable domain is GAGVSQSPSNKVTEKGKDVELRCDPISGHTALYWYRQSLGQGLEFLIYFQGNSAPDKSGLPSDRFSAERTGGSVSTLTIQRTQQEDSAVYLCASSLRVISGTGELFFGEGSRLTVL.

V is TRBV19 and J is TRBJ2-1; 10 bases fit TRBD2. Trimming at V came to 6 bases and at J to 9 bases, leaving 11 bases not matched to a gene. The germline V gene has CDR1 LNHDA and CDR2 SQIVND (reference sequence). This CDR3 has 15 residues. The CDR3 sequence is CASSQAGGSMGEQFF. CDR3 nucleotide sequence: TGTGCCAGTAGCCAAGCGGGAGGGAGCATGGGTGAGCAGTTCTTC.

The V and J genes are TRBV6-5 and TRBJ2-7; a possible D gene is TRBD2 (5 bases). Looked up from germline, CDR1 is MNHEY and CDR2 is SVGAGI. CDR3 size: 13 residues. V dropped 6 bases and J dropped 2 bases, with 11 bases sitting between them. The CDR3 DNA is TGTGCCAGCAGCCCCACTAGGACCTACGAGCAGTACTTC. This encodes CASSPTRTYEQYF.

The chain recombines TRBV7-6 with TRBJ2-1, with 13 bases identical to TRBD2. The germline V gene encodes CDR1 SGHVS and CDR2 FNYEAQ. The CDR3 totals 16 residues. The junction had 6 bases not matched to a gene; V was cut back by 5 bases and J by 5 bases. CDR3 residues: CASSQLAGGRDNEQFF. CDR3 bases: TGTGCCAGCAGCCAACTAGCGGGAGGGAGAGACAATGAGCAGTTCTTC.

V usage is TRBV19 and J usage is TRBJ2-7; TRBD1 aligns across 7 bases. Germline assignment: CDR1 LNHDA and CDR2 SQIVND (reference sequence). The junction had 6 bases not matched to a gene; V was cut back by 11 bases and J by 5 bases. CDR3 length equals 11 residues. The CDR3 is CAATGCHEQYF. CDR3 bases: TGTGCCGCGACAGGGTGCCACGAGCAGTACTTC. The full variable domain, its missing parts supplied by reference TRBV19 and TRBJ2-7, is DGGITQSPKYLFRKEGQNVTLSCEQNLNHDAMYWYRQDPGQGLRLIYYSQIVNDFQKGDIAEGYSVSREKKESFPLTVTSAQKNPTAFYLCAATGCHEQYFGPGTRLTVT.

This chain joins TRBV7-2 and TRBJ2-2; D perhaps matches TRBD2 (6 bases). The CDR3 spans 15 residues. V was cut by 1 base and J by 7 bases, with 13 bases left in between. CDR1 is SGHTA, CDR2 FQGNSA, per germline. As DNA, the CDR3 is TGTGCCAGCAGCTTAGTCGGGAGTAGGGGCGGGGAGCTGTTTTTT. This encodes CASSLVGSRGGELFF.

This sequence joins TRBV2 and TRBJ2-1; the match to TRBD1 covers 9 bases. CDR1 and CDR2 (germline): SNHLY, FYNNEI. V lost 6 bases to trimming and J lost 9 bases; unmatched junction nucleotides: 6. This CDR3 region has 13 residues. CDR3 nucleotide sequence: TGTGCCAGCAGCTCGAACAGGGGGCCTGAGCAGTTCTTC. This sequence encodes CASSSNRGPEQFF.

The rearrangement uses TRBV5-1 and TRBJ2-3; 10 nucleotides match TRBD2. Germline CDR1 and CDR2: SGHRS and YFSETQ. V lost 5 bases and J lost 0; bases outside the gene matches: 6. This CDR3 is built from 16 residues. The CDR3 reads CASRYTSGTSTDTQYF. The DNA for the CDR3 is TGCGCCAGCAGGTACACTAGCGGGACGAGCACAGATACGCAGTATTTT.

The chain has TRBV5-6 and TRBJ1-2; TRBD1 matches at 7 bases. V was pared by 3 bases and J by 4 bases, with 6 bases of the junction left unmatched. Germline V gene lookup returns CDR1 SGHDT and CDR2 YYEEEE. This CDR3 region has 14 residues. The CDR3 region is CASSSYGTAYGYTF. CDR3 nucleotides: TGTGCCAGCAGCTCCTACGGGACAGCCTATGGCTACACCTTC.

The V gene is TRBV7-9, the J gene TRBJ2-3; TRBD2 matches at 12 bases. The CDR3 runs 18 residues. V dropped 2 bases and J dropped 2; count of bases not matched to a gene: 8. The germline V gene has CDR1 SEHNR and CDR2 FQNEAQ (reference sequence). The CDR3, as DNA: TGTGCCAGCAGCTTAAGGTCCGGACTAGCGGGGATCACAGATACGCAGTATTTT. Its protein is CASSLRSGLAGITDTQYF.

The chain is built from TRBV2 and TRBJ1-2, with D perhaps TRBD1 (5 bases). The V end was cut by 7 bases, the J end by 6 bases, with 21 bases between. CDR3 length: 15 amino acids. Per the germline V gene, CDR1 is SNHLY and CDR2 is FYNNEI. The CDR3 sequence: CASIPGSVLPDGYTF. The CDR3 DNA follows: TGTGCCAGCATTCCAGGGTCTGTCCTACCGGATGGCTACACCTTC. Full variable domain (remainder filled in from reference TRBV2 and TRBJ1-2): EPEVTQTPSHQVTQMGQEVILRCVPISNHLYFYWYRQILGQKVEFLVSFYNNEISEKSEIFDDQFSVERPDGSNFTLKIRSTKLEDSAMYFCASIPGSVLPDGYTFGSGTRLTVV.

This clone was detected only once. The V gene is TRBV20-1, the J gene TRBJ2-2; D gene ambiguous. This CDR3 has 13 amino acids. Trimming removed 3 bases at V and 4 bases at J, with 9 bases between. Germline CDR1 DFQATT, CDR2 SNEGSKA (reference sequence). Written as DNA, the CDR3 is TGCAGTGCTAGTCCGGGTAGCACCGGGGAGCTGTTTTTT. Amino acid sequence: CSASPGSTGELFF.

The chain links TRBV11-3 to TRBJ2-1; 7 bases are shared with TRBD1. J was trimmed by 9 bases and V by 5 bases; bases with no gene match: 7. The CDR3 totals 13 residues. CDR1 is SGHNT, CDR2 YENEEA, per germline. DNA for the CDR3: TGTGCCAGCAGCCCTACAGGGGCCGGTGAGCAGTTCTTC. Encoded protein: CASSPTGAGEQFF. The whole variable domain, filled in from reference TRBV11-3 and TRBJ2-1, reads EAGVVQSPRYKIIEKKQPVAFWCNPISGHNTLYWYLQNLGQGPELLIRYENEEAVDDSQLPKDRFSAERLKGVDSTLKIQPAELGDSAVYLCASSPTGAGEQFFGPGTRLTVL.

Only a few counts were recorded for this clone. The chain carries TRBV18 and TRBJ2-7; 9 bases align to TRBD1. The CDR3 totals 14 residues. Germline assignment: CDR1 KGHSH and CDR2 LQKENI. With 3 bases clipped from V and 6 bases from J, the junction kept 6 bases outside the gene matches. CDR3 coding DNA: TGTGCCAGCTCACCCCCGGGACAGGGCTCCGAGCAGTACTTC. The encoded protein is CASSPPGQGSEQYF.

The chain is built from TRBV20-1 and TRBJ1-2; D gene unclear. Trimming cost V 4 bases and J 6 bases, with 9 bases left between them. The CDR3 has 11 amino acids. The germline gives CDR1 DFQATT, CDR2 SNEGSKA (reference sequence). The CDR3: CSANRLDGYTF. In DNA, the CDR3 is TGCAGTGCTAATAGATTGGATGGCTACACCTTC.

J is TRBJ2-3 and V is TRBV18; maybe TRBD2 (6 bases). V dropped 6 bases and J dropped 4 bases, with 20 bases sitting between them. CDR3 length equals 16 residues. The germline V gene encodes CDR1 KGHSH and CDR2 LQKENI. CDR3: CASSLQGGIRADTQYF. CDR3 DNA: TGTGCCAGCTCGCTGCAGGGCGGGATCAGGGCAGATACGCAGTATTTT. Combining the CDR3 with reference TRBV18 and TRBJ2-3 gives the whole variable domain NAGVMQNPRHLVRRRGQEARLRCSPMKGHSHVYWYRQLPEEGLKFMVYLQKENIIDESGMPKERFSAEFPKEGPSILRIQQVVRGDSAAYFCASSLQGGIRADTQYFGPGTRLTVL.

This clone was counted a single time. This chain links TRBV9 with TRBJ1-4; 8 bases are a match to TRBD1. With V trimmed by 2 bases and J by 5 bases, 5 bases remained unmatched. The CDR3 is 15 amino acids. CDR1 and CDR2 (germline): SGDLS, YYNGEE. CDR3 sequence: CASSVSGGANEKLFF. The CDR3 nucleotides read TGTGCCAGCAGCGTCTCAGGGGGCGCGAATGAAAAACTGTTTTTT.

This clone came up once. V and J are TRBV12-5 and TRBJ1-2, with 7 bases identical to TRBD1. V lost 1 base, J lost 2 bases, and 7 bases stayed unmatched. This CDR3 contains 16 residues. CDR1 LGHNT and CDR2 FRNRAP come from the germline V gene. In nucleotides, the CDR3 is TGTGCTAGTGGTTTGGAACAGGGGAGGTCCAACTATGGCTACACCTTC. Its protein is CASGLEQGRSNYGYTF.